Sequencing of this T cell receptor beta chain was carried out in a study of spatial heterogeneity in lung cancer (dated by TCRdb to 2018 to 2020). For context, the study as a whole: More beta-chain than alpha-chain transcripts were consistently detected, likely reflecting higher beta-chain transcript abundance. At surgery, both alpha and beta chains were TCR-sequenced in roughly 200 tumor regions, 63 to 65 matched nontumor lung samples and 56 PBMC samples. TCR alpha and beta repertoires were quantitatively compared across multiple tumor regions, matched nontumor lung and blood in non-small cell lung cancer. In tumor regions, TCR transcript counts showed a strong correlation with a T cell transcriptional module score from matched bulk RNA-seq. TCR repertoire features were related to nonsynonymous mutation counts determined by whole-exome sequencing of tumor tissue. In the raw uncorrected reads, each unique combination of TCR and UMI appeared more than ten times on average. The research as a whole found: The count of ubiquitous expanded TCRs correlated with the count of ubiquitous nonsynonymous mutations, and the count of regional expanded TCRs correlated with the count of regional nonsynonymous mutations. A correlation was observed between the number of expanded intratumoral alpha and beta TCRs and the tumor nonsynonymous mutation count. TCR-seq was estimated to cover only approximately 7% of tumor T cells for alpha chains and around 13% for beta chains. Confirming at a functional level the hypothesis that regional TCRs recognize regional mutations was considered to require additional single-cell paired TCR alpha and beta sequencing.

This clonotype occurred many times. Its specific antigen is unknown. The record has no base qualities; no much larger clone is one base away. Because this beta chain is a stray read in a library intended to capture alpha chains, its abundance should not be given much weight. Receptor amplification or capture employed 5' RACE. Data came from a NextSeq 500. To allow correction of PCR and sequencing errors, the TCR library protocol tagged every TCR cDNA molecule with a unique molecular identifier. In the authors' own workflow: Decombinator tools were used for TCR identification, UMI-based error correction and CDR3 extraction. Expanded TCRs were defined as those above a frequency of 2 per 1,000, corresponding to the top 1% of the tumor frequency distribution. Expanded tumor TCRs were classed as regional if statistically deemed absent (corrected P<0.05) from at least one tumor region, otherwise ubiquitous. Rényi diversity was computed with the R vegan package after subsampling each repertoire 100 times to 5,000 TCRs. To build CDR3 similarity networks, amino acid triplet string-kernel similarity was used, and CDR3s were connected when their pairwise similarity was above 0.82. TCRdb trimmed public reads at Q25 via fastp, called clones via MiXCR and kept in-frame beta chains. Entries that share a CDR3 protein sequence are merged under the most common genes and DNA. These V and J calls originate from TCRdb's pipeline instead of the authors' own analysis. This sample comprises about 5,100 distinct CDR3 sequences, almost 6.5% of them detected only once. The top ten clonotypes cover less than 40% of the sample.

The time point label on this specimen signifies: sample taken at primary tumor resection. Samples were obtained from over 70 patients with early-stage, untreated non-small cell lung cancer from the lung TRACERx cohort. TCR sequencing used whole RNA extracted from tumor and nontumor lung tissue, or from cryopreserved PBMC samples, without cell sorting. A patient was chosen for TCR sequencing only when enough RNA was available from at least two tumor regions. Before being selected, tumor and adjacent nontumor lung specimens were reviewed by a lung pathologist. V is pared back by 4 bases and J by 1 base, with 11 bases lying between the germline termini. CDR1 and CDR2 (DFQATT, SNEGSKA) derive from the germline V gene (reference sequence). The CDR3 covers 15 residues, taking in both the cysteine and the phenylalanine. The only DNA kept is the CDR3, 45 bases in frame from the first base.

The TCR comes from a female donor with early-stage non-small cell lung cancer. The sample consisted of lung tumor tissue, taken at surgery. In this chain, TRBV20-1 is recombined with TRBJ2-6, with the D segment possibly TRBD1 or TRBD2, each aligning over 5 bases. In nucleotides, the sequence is TGCAGTGCTACCACCGAGGGGTCTGGGGCCAACGTCCTGACTTTC. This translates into CSATTEGSGANVLTF.